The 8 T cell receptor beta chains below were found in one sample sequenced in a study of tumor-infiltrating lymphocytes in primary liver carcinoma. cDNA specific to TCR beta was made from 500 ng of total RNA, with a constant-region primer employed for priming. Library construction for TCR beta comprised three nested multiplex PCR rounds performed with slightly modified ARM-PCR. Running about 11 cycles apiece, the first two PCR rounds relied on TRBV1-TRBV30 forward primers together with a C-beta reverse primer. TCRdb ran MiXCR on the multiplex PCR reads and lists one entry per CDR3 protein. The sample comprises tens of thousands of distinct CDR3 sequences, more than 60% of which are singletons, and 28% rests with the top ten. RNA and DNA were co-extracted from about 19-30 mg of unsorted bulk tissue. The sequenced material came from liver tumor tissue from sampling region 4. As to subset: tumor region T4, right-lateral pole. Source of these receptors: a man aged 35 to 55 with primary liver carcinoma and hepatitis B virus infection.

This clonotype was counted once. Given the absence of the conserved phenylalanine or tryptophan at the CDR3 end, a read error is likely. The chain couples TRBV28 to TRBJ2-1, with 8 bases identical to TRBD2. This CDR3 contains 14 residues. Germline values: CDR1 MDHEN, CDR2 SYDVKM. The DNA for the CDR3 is TGTGTCAGTCTCCCGGGGGGGCCCAGCAATGAGCAGTTCATC. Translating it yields CVSLPGGPSNEQFI.

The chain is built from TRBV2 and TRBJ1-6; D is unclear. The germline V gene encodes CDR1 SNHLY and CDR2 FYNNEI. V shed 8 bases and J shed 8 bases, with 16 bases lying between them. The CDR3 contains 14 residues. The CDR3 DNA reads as TGTGCCAGCTGGATGGATCCTGAGGATTCACCCCTCCACTTT. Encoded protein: CASWMDPEDSPLHF.

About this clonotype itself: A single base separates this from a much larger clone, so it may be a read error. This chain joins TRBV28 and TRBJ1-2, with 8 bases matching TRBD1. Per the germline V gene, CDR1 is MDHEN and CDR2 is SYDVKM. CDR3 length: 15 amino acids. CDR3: CASSITGGSFYGYAF. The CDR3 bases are TGTGCCAGCAGTATAACAGGGGGTTCGTTCTATGGCTACGCCTTC.

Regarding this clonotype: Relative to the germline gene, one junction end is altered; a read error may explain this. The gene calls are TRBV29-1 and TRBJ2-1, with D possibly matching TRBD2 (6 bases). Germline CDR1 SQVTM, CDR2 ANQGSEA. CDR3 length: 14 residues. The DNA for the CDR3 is TGCAGGGTTGGGGACTGGAGCTCTTACAATGAGCAGTTCTTC. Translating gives CRVGDWSSYNEQFF.

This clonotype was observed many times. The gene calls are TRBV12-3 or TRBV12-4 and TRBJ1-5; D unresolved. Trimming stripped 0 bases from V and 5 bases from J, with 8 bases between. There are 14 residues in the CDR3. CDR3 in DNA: TGTGCCAGCAGTTTAGCGCACAGAGATCAGCCCCAGCATTTT. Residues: CASSLAHRDQPQHF.

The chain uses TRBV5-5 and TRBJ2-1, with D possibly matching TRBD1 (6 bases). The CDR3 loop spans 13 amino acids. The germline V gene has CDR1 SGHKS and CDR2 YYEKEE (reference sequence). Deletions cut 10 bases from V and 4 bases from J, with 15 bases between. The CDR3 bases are TGTGCCGACAGCTTGGGGGCTTACAATGAGCAGTTCTTC. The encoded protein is CADSLGAYNEQFF.

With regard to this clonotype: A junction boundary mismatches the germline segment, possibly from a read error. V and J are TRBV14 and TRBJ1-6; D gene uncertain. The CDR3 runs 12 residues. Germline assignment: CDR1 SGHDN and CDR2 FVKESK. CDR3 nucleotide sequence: TGTGCCAGCAGCCAAGAGGGCTCACTCCTCCACTTT. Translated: CASSQEGSLLHF.

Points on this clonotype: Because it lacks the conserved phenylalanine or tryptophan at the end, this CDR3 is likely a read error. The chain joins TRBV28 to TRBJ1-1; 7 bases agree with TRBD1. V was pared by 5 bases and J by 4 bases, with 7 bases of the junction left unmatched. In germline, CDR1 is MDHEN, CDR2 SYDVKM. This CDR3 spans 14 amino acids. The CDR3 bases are TGTGCCAGCAGTCTACCCACAGGGGTCACTGAAGCTTTCTTA. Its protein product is CASSLPTGVTEAFL.